A single sample gave rise to the 20 T cell receptor beta chains below, sequenced in a study of T cell clonotyping in hematopoietic cell transplantation. TCRdb's table, derived via immunoSEQ multiplex PCR, lists solely in-frame clones and lacks some. The sample yields roughly 12,000 clones, around 93% seen once. The sequenced sample consisted of peripheral blood mononuclear cells. These receptors were collected from a woman aged 50 to 65 in good health. Some clones in this sample may be carry-over from other donors' samples.

The V and J genes are TRBV28 and TRBJ1-5; 7 nucleotides align to TRBD1. Germline CDR1 MDHEN, CDR2 SYDVKM. The CDR3 length is 15 residues. The junction had 11 bases not matched to a gene; V was cut back by 6 bases and J by 6 bases. The CDR3 loop is CASRLPTGERQPQHF. The CDR3 region has the DNA TGTGCCAGCAGGCTCCCTACAGGGGAACGTCAGCCCCAGCATTTT.

The CDR3 region has the DNA TGTGCCAGCAGCTCCGGGACAGGGGGCTCGGTGAACACTGAAGCTTTCTTT. Its translation: CASSSGTGGSVNTEAFF. This chain uses TRBV7-9 with TRBJ1-1; TRBD1 matches 12 bases. J lost 0 bases, V lost 4 bases, and 6 bases had no gene match. The CDR3 length is 17 residues. Germline values: CDR1 SEHNR, CDR2 FQNEAQ (reference sequence).

The rearrangement links TRBV2 to TRBJ1-6; weak D call: TRBD1 (5 bases). The CDR3 length is 15 residues. Between the trimmed V and J ends, which lost 3 bases and 6 bases, there was a span of 12 bases. Germline V CDR1 and CDR2: SNHLY, FYNNEI. The CDR3 sequence: CASSESWRGNSPLHF. CDR3 sequence (DNA): TGTGCCAGCAGTGAGTCGTGGAGGGGTAATTCACCCCTCCACTTT.

In this sample, this clone turned up a few times. The V and J genes are TRBV13 and TRBJ2-1; 8 nucleotides agree with TRBD2. The germline CDR1 and CDR2 sequences are PRHDT and FYEKMQ (reference sequence). With 5 bases clipped from V and 12 bases from J, the junction kept 15 bases outside the gene matches. There are 15 residues in the CDR3. The CDR3 coding sequence is TGTGCCAGCAGCGACCTAGCGGGTATGCTCGGTCGGCAGTTCTTC. This encodes CASSDLAGMLGRQFF.

The count of this clone is one. The CDR3 region is CASSVGDMNTEAFF. The CDR3 coding sequence is TGTGCCAGTTCTGTGGGGGACATGAACACTGAAGCTTTCTTT. V gene TRBV2 combines with J gene TRBJ1-1; weak D call: TRBD1 (6 bases). The CDR3 runs to 14 residues. Between the trimmed V and J ends, which lost 9 bases and 0 bases, there was a span of 14 bases. Per the germline V gene, CDR1 is SNHLY and CDR2 is FYNNEI.

This chain's CDR3 is CAWSGTGRLQGGYTF. In DNA form, the CDR3 reads TGTGCCTGGAGTGGGACAGGGCGCCTCCAGGGTGGCTACACCTTC. V usage is TRBV30 and J usage is TRBJ1-2, with 8 bases lining up with TRBD1. CDR1 and CDR2 (germline): GTSNPN, SVGIG (reference sequence). The CDR3 is 15 amino acids. The ends lost 1 base at V and 7 bases at J; junction bases unmatched: 11.

The V gene is TRBV7-3, the J gene TRBJ2-1, with D possibly matching TRBD1 (6 bases). V lost 2 bases, J lost 8 bases, and 10 bases lay in between. The CDR3 length is 13 residues. Germline V lookup: CDR1 SGHTA, CDR2 FQGTGA. The CDR3 DNA is TGTGCCAGCAGCTTACGCGCAGGGGATGAGCAGTTCTTC. This gives the protein CASSLRAGDEQFF.

V and J are TRBV10-3 and TRBJ2-5, with D possibly TRBD1 on 5 matching bases. Germline loops: CDR1 ENHRY, CDR2 SYGVKD. The CDR3 has 14 amino acids. V dropped 3 bases and J dropped 1 base, with 9 bases sitting between them. In DNA, the CDR3 is TGTGCCATCAGTGAAAGACAGTCCCAAGAGACCCAGTACTTC. Residues: CAISERQSQETQYF.

This sequence joins TRBV5-6 and TRBJ2-7, with a weak D call TRBD2 (6 bases). CDR3 length equals 14 residues. Between the trimmed V and J ends, which lost 1 base and 5 bases, there was a span of 13 bases. Germline CDR1 SGHDT, CDR2 YYEEEE. The CDR3 DNA is TGTGCCAGCAGCTTGTCTGCGGGGTCCCACGAGCAGTACTTC. This codes for CASSLSAGSHEQYF.

V usage is TRBV5-8 and J usage is TRBJ2-1; TRBD1 matches at 9 bases. Germline CDR1 reads SGHTS; CDR2 reads YDEGEE. V shed 3 bases, J shed 4 bases, and the junction held 5 bases outside the gene matches. The CDR3 has 15 residues. The DNA for the CDR3 is TGTGCCAGCAGCTGGGGGACAGGGAGATACAATGAGCAGTTCTTC. It codes for CASSWGTGRYNEQFF.

The chain links TRBV14 to TRBJ2-3, with D hard to call. V lost 1 base and J 3 bases, leaving 17 bases between the germline ends. CDR1 is SGHDN and CDR2 is FVKESK in the germline V gene. The CDR3 runs 17 residues. CDR3 sequence: CASSQGAYLMETDTQYF. The CDR3 DNA sequence: TGTGCCAGCAGCCAAGGGGCGTACTTGATGGAGACAGATACGCAGTATTTT.

The chain couples TRBV28 to TRBJ2-3; a weak D match, TRBD2 (6 bases). CDR3 length equals 15 residues. Trimming took off 7 bases at V and 0 bases at J, with 14 bases between the two ends. CDR1 and CDR2 (germline): MDHEN, SYDVKM. The CDR3 spells CASMGSGSSTDTQYF. CDR3 nucleotides: TGTGCCAGCATGGGTAGCGGCTCGAGCACAGATACGCAGTATTTT. Looking up the rest from reference TRBV28 and TRBJ2-3 gives the full variable domain: DVKVTQSSRYLVKRTGEKVFLECVQDMDHENMFWYRQDPGLGLRLIYFSYDVKMKEKGDIPEGYSVSREKKERFSLILESASTNQTSMYLCASMGSGSSTDTQYFGPGTRLTVL.

The chain recombines TRBV9 with TRBJ2-5; D not certain. The CDR3 is made up of 14 amino acids. Trimming left V 0 bases short and J 5 bases short, with 11 bases between. Germline CDR1 is SGDLS and CDR2 is YYNGEE. This CDR3 reads CASSVGSLRETQYF. CDR3 sequence (DNA): TGTGCCAGCAGCGTAGGGTCGTTAAGGGAGACCCAGTACTTC.

The gene calls are TRBV15 and TRBJ2-1; 12 bases align to TRBD2. Germline CDR1 is LNHNV and CDR2 is YYDKDF (reference sequence). The ends lost 3 bases at V and 0 bases at J; junction bases unmatched: 0. This CDR3 spans 16 amino acids. The CDR3 DNA is TGTGCCACCAGCAGGACTAGCGGGAGCTCCTACAATGAGCAGTTCTTC. Its protein is CATSRTSGSSYNEQFF.

The chain carries TRBV19 and TRBJ1-5; D call uncertain. Germline assignment: CDR1 LNHDA and CDR2 SQIVND (reference sequence). Trimming cost V 2 bases and J 5 bases, with 4 bases left between them. The CDR3 spans 12 residues. The CDR3 spells CASSIRDQPQHF. CDR3 in DNA: TGTGCCAGTAGTATACGGGATCAGCCCCAGCATTTT.

This chain links TRBV4-3 with TRBJ1-4, with 8 bases matching TRBD1. The CDR3 is 19 residues long. Per the germline V gene, CDR1 is LGHNA and CDR2 is YSLEER. Trimming removed 0 bases from V and 0 bases from J; junction bases left unmatched: 9. Written as DNA, the CDR3 is TGCGCCAGCAGCCAAGATTGGAGAGACAGGGGAGCAACTAATGAAAAACTGTTTTTT. Translating it yields CASSQDWRDRGATNEKLFF.

This clone appeared once. V and J are TRBV27 and TRBJ2-3, with D tentatively TRBD1 (5 bases). Trimming took 2 bases from V and 0 from J, leaving 15 bases between them. This CDR3 is 17 amino acids long. Germline CDR1 and CDR2: MNHEY and SMNVEV (reference sequence). CDR3 in amino acids: CASSLRGKAGSTDTQYF. The DNA of the CDR3 is TGTGCCAGCAGTTTAAGGGGAAAGGCAGGGAGCACAGATACGCAGTATTTT.

The V and J genes are TRBV7-2 and TRBJ1-2; the D is unclear. Germline V gene data show CDR1 as SGHTA and CDR2 as FQGNSA. The length of the CDR3 is 12 residues. V was cut by 1 base and J by 2 bases, with 2 bases left in between. DNA of the CDR3: TGTGCCAGCAGCTTAGTGAACTATGGCTACACCTTC. Translated, it gives CASSLVNYGYTF.

The J gene is TRBJ2-7, the V gene TRBV7-3; 10 nucleotides align to TRBD2. V shed 5 bases and J 4 bases; nucleotides not matched to a gene: 8. This CDR3 contains 15 residues. Germline V gene data show CDR1 as SGHTA and CDR2 as FQGTGA. The CDR3 nucleotides are TGTGCCAGCAGCCTTAGCGGGGGGTTCCCTTACGAGCAGTACTTC. Its protein is CASSLSGGFPYEQYF.

This clone turned up a few times. The V gene is TRBV5-1, the J gene TRBJ2-2; the match to TRBD2 covers 11 bases. Germline CDR1 reads SGHRS; CDR2 reads YFSETQ. V was pared by 3 bases and J by 0 bases, with 10 bases of the junction left unmatched. CDR3 length: 19 amino acids. The CDR3 region is CASSWRKLAGGSNTGELFF. The CDR3 DNA follows: TGCGCCAGCAGCTGGCGAAAATTAGCGGGGGGGTCGAACACCGGGGAGCTGTTTTTT.